What follows are 14 T cell receptor beta chains derived from one specimen sequenced in a study of regulatory T cells in long-lasting Graves disease. For TCR beta, libraries came from iRepertoire HTBI primers and Arm-PCR of CDR3 regions. A single record per CDR3 protein comes from TCRdb applying MiXCR to the multiplex PCR reads. Of fewer than 550,000 distinct CDR3 sequences listed, about a sixth are singletons. The time point: newly diagnosed GD, antithyroid drugs for less than 3 months. The TCR library was made from RNA that had been extracted from PBMCs in TRIzol. The sample was also reused in another study, on T cells in Graves' hyperthyroidism and ophthalmopathy.

Sequenced here: peripheral blood mononuclear cells (PBMCs), sampled at new diagnosis, from a patient treated with antithyroid drugs. These receptors came from a woman in her late teens or twenties with Graves disease.

V is TRBV19 and J is TRBJ2-3; D possibly corresponds to TRBD2 (7 bases). The V gene lost 5 bases and the J gene lost 2 bases, with 17 bases spanning the gap. CDR1 and CDR2 (germline): LNHDA, SQIVND (reference sequence). The CDR3 consists of 16 residues. The CDR3 DNA reads TGTGCCAGTAGTTTTGCTAGGGGGAGGGCCACAGATACGCAGTATTTT. It specifies CASSFARGRATDTQYF.

This clonotype was counted ten times or more. The chain uses TRBV28 and TRBJ2-5; 8 positions agree with TRBD2. J gave up 9 bases and V 5 bases, and 20 bases lay outside the gene matches. Germline CDR1 MDHEN, CDR2 SYDVKM. The CDR3 loop spans 17 amino acids. For the CDR3, the DNA is TGTGCCAGCAGTGTTACCCAGCCGGGACTAGGTCCCTATCCCCAGTACTTC. It codes for CASSVTQPGLGPYPQYF.

The V and J genes are TRBV12-3 or TRBV12-4 and TRBJ2-2, with 10 bases identical to TRBD2. CDR3 length: 15 amino acids. V dropped 8 bases and J dropped 5; count of bases not matched to a gene: 8. CDR3 sequence: CASDSSGSRTGELFF. The CDR3 DNA is TGTGCCAGCGACTCTAGCGGGAGCAGAACCGGGGAGCTGTTTTTT.

This clonotype occurred a few times. The chain has TRBV11-3 and TRBJ2-1; TRBD2 matches at 7 bases. The V segment lost 1 base and the J segment 6 bases; nucleotides outside the gene matches: 9. Germline CDR1 is SGHNT and CDR2 is YENEEA. CDR3 size: 16 residues. CDR3 bases: TGTGCCAGCAGCTTAGGATGGGAGCGGGGAAGCAATGAGCAGTTCTTC. It translates to CASSLGWERGSNEQFF.

In this sample, this clonotype turned up many times. J is TRBJ1-2 and V is TRBV12-3 or TRBV12-4; D possibly corresponds to TRBD1 (5 bases). The CDR3 runs to 15 residues. V lost 5 bases and J lost 2, with 15 bases in between. Written as DNA, the CDR3 is TGTGCCAGCAGTGGAGTACCGGGGACGAACTATGGCTACACCTTC. Translated: CASSGVPGTNYGYTF.

This clonotype was observed at least ten times. The chain combines TRBV6-2 or TRBV6-3 with TRBJ2-4; D unclear. CDR1 and CDR2 (germline): MNHEY, SVGEGT. V shed 0 bases and J shed 1 base, with 4 bases lying between them. There are 14 residues in the CDR3. This chain's CDR3 is CASSYSEAKNIQYF. CDR3 sequence (DNA): TGTGCCAGCAGTTACTCGGAGGCCAAAAACATTCAGTACTTC.

Concerning this clonotype itself: A read error may explain this, as a much larger clone is one base away. This chain links TRBV20-1 with TRBJ1-6, with TRBD1 as a possible D gene (5 bases). Germline V gene data show CDR1 as DFQATT and CDR2 as SNEGSKA (reference sequence). The CDR3 contains 12 residues. CDR3 region: CSAGTTNPPLHF. The CDR3 bases are TGCAGTGCGGGGACCACTAATCCACCCCTCCACTTT.

This clonotype has only a few counts. The chain links TRBV4-3 to TRBJ2-3, with TRBD2 as a possible D gene (6 bases). Germline V gene data show CDR1 as LGHNA and CDR2 as YSLEER. CDR3 length equals 17 residues. V was clipped by 0 bases and J by 2 bases, with 15 bases between them. DNA for the CDR3: TGCGCCAGCAGCCAAGATCGATCGTCTAGCGTCACAGATACGCAGTATTTT. It is translated as CASSQDRSSSVTDTQYF.

This clonotype was seen many times. The V and J genes are TRBV20-1 and TRBJ2-7, with 7 bases that match TRBD1. This CDR3 region has 16 residues. The ends lost 0 bases at V and 0 bases at J; junction bases unmatched: 8. CDR1 is DFQATT, CDR2 SNEGSKA, per germline (reference sequence). CDR3 residues: CSARDRRDSPSYEQYF. The CDR3 DNA reads TGCAGTGCTAGAGATCGAAGGGACAGTCCCTCCTACGAGCAGTACTTC.

The V gene is TRBV7-2, the J gene TRBJ2-2; the D is unclear. Germline CDR1 SGHTA, CDR2 FQGNSA. This CDR3 comprises 14 residues. Trimming pared 11 bases from V and 4 bases from J, leaving 17 bases between. CDR3 sequence reads: CASIGQPLTGELFF. CDR3 DNA sequence: TGTGCCTCGATAGGGCAGCCCCTCACCGGGGAGCTGTTTTTT. Together with reference TRBV7-2 and TRBJ2-2, the CDR3 gives the full variable domain: GAGVSQSPSNKVTEKGKDVELRCDPISGHTALYWYRQSLGQGLEFLIYFQGNSAPDKSGLPSDRFSAERTGGSVSTLTIQRTQQEDSAVYLCASIGQPLTGELFFGEGSRLTVL.

This clonotype came up many times. The rearrangement joins TRBV7-2 to TRBJ1-5; 10 nucleotides agree with TRBD1. Germline CDR1 SGHTA, CDR2 FQGNSA. The CDR3 sequence is 15 residues long. The junction had 7 bases not matched to a gene; V was cut back by 5 bases and J by 6 bases. The CDR3 protein is CASSRDRGMSQPQHF. CDR3 DNA: TGTGCCAGCAGCCGGGACAGGGGAATGAGTCAGCCCCAGCATTTT.

The rearrangement uses TRBV30 and TRBJ2-6; 8 positions agree with TRBD2. CDR3 size: 18 residues. Germline assignment: CDR1 GTSNPN and CDR2 SVGIG (reference sequence). J gave up 0 bases and V 3 bases, and 10 bases lay outside the gene matches. The CDR3 nucleotides are TGTGCCTGGAGGAACCGAGCGGGAGCCCTCTCTGGGGCCAACGTCCTGACTTTC. Translating it yields CAWRNRAGALSGANVLTF.

In its sample, this clonotype was seen a few times. V usage is TRBV29-1 and J usage is TRBJ2-6; D is uncertain. Germline CDR1 is SQVTM and CDR2 is ANQGSEA. The length of the CDR3 is 13 residues. Trimming pared 4 bases from V and 0 bases from J, leaving 4 bases between. The CDR3 loop is CSVAFSGANVLTF. The CDR3 nucleotides read TGCAGCGTTGCCTTCTCTGGGGCCAACGTCCTGACTTTC. Using reference TRBV29-1 and TRBJ2-6 for the parts outside the CDR3, the full variable domain is SAVISQKPSRDICQRGTSLTIQCQVDSQVTMMFWYRQQPGQSLTLIATANQGSEATYESGFVIDKFPISRPNLTFSTLTVSNMSPEDSSIYLCSVAFSGANVLTFGAGSRLTVL.

The rearrangement joins TRBV5-6 to TRBJ2-1; 12 bases line up with TRBD1. With the DNA end fitting TRBJ2-5 better, the J assignment may be wrong. CDR1 is SGHDT and CDR2 is YYEEEE in the germline V gene. CDR3 size: 15 residues. CDR3 residues: CASSSWDRGHETQYF. DNA for the CDR3: TGTGCCAGCAGCTCATGGGACAGGGGGCACGAGACCCAGTACTTC.